What follows are 26 T cell receptor beta chains derived from one specimen sequenced in a study of T cell clonotyping in hematopoietic cell transplantation. The sample's time point: recipient sample about 28 days before transplant, after cytoreduction. TCRdb's table, derived via immunoSEQ multiplex PCR, lists solely in-frame clones and lacks some. The sample holds some 35,000 clones; 95% are singletons and the top ten take 1.5% to 2%. Sequenced material: peripheral blood mononuclear cells, taken before stem cell transplant. Receptors were obtained from a man aged 35 to 55 with chronic myeloid leukemia. Some clones in this sample may be carry-over from other donors' samples.

V is TRBV4-3 and J is TRBJ1-2, with TRBD1 as a possible D gene (5 bases). The CDR3 extends over 17 amino acids. Per germline, CDR1 LGHNA and CDR2 YSLEER. V gave up 0 bases and J gave up 4 bases, with 18 bases separating them. The CDR3: CASSQEVNRQWAYGYTF. In DNA form, the CDR3 reads TGCGCCAGCAGCCAAGAAGTTAACAGACAGTGGGCCTATGGCTACACCTTC.

This chain connects TRBV5-5 to TRBJ1-5; D is ambiguous. The V gene's germline CDR1 is SGHKS and CDR2 YYEKEE (reference sequence). The CDR3 runs 16 residues. The V end lost 0 bases, the J end lost 11 bases, and 21 bases lay between the germline ends. In DNA, the CDR3 is TGTGCCAGCAGCTTGGTAGGCACGACCGCGCAGGTGGCCCAGCATTTT. Amino acid sequence: CASSLVGTTAQVAQHF.

This rearrangement joins TRBV4-3 to TRBJ2-3; D tentatively fits TRBD1 or TRBD2 (5 bases each). Germline values: CDR1 LGHNA, CDR2 YSLEER. Trimming pared 4 bases from V and 9 bases from J, leaving 11 bases between. CDR3 length: 12 amino acids. CDR3 sequence: CASSPGRDTQYF. CDR3 sequence (DNA): TGCGCCAGCAGCCCCGGTAGGGACACGCAGTATTTT.

The V gene is TRBV7-3, the J gene TRBJ2-3; D uncertain. Germline V gene data show CDR1 as SGHTA and CDR2 as FQGTGA. The CDR3 extends over 12 amino acids. Trimming shortened V by 4 bases and J by 2 bases, and 4 bases separated the two germline ends. CDR3 sequence: CASSSHTDTQYF. The CDR3, as DNA: TGTGCCAGCAGCTCACACACAGATACGCAGTATTTT.

CDR3 amino acids: CAWGLFFSYEQYF. CDR3 bases: TGTGCCTGGGGCCTATTCTTCTCCTACGAGCAGTACTTC. J is TRBJ2-7 and V is TRBV30; D not resolved. The V and J ends lost 5 bases and 0 bases respectively, with 11 bases between them. Germline values: CDR1 GTSNPN, CDR2 SVGIG (reference sequence). The CDR3 has 13 amino acids.

The chain is built from TRBV7-2 and TRBJ2-7; the match to TRBD1 covers 10 bases. The CDR3 runs to 15 residues. The germline V gene encodes CDR1 SGHTA and CDR2 FQGNSA. V lost 5 bases, J lost 4 bases, and 8 bases stayed unmatched. CDR3 amino acids: CASSPAGTGDYEQYF. For the CDR3, the DNA is TGTGCCAGCAGCCCGGCCGGGACAGGGGATTACGAGCAGTACTTC.

The chain is built from TRBV5-1 and TRBJ1-2, with TRBD1 identical over 12 bases. This CDR3 contains 17 residues. V was clipped by 4 bases and J by 4 bases; unmatched bases: 11. Germline CDR1 is SGHRS and CDR2 is YFSETQ. In DNA, the CDR3 is TGCGCCAGCAGCCCACACAAGGGACAGGGGGCTAGCTATGGCTACACCTTC. It translates to CASSPHKGQGASYGYTF.

The chain uses TRBV29-1 and TRBJ2-7, with 7 bases that match TRBD2. Trimming removed 1 base from V and 4 bases from J; junction bases left unmatched: 10. Germline values: CDR1 SQVTM, CDR2 ANQGSEA. The CDR3 spans 15 residues. The CDR3 DNA follows: TGCAGCGTTGAAGGCCTAGCGGACGGGAGGTACGAGCAGTACTTC. This sequence encodes CSVEGLADGRYEQYF.

The chain uses TRBV11-3 and TRBJ1-6, with a tentative D call TRBD1 (5 bases). CDR1 and CDR2 from the germline V gene are SGHNT and YENEEA. Trimming left V 6 bases short and J 7 bases short, with 7 bases between. This CDR3 comprises 12 residues. CDR3 protein: CASRTGNSPLHF. The CDR3 DNA reads as TGTGCCAGCAGAACAGGAAATTCACCCCTCCACTTT.

The V call is TRBV7-8, the J call TRBJ2-2; 10 bases are shared with TRBD1. Germline V CDR1 and CDR2: SGHVS, FQNEAQ. V dropped 5 bases and J dropped 3; count of bases not matched to a gene: 3. The CDR3 has 15 residues. The CDR3 is CASSLGTGDTGELFF. DNA of the CDR3: TGTGCCAGCAGCCTCGGGACAGGGGACACCGGGGAGCTGTTTTTT.

In nucleotides, the CDR3 is TGTGCCAGCAGCTTGGGACAGGGGGCTCTTTTTTTTATGAACACTGAAGCTTTCTTT. It codes for CASSLGQGALFFMNTEAFF. The gene calls are TRBV7-9 and TRBJ1-1, with TRBD1 matching 12 bases. The J segment lost 0 bases and the V segment lost 3 bases, leaving 11 bases of the junction unmatched. The CDR3 loop spans 19 amino acids. CDR1 SEHNR and CDR2 FQNEAQ come from the germline V gene (reference sequence).

DNA of the CDR3: TGTGCCAGCAGTAAAGGGACAGGATGGAGCAATCAGCCCCAGCATTTT. This sequence encodes CASSKGTGWSNQPQHF. The gene calls are TRBV6-1 and TRBJ1-5, with 8 nucleotides matching TRBD1. From germline, CDR1 is MNHNS and CDR2 SASEGT. V dropped 5 bases and J dropped 1; count of bases not matched to a gene: 7. This CDR3 contains 16 residues.

This sequence joins TRBV6-5 and TRBJ1-5, with a weak D call TRBD1 (6 bases). Germline V gene sequence: CDR1 MNHEY, CDR2 SVGAGI. CDR3 length: 14 residues. The V and J ends lost 4 bases and 3 bases respectively, with 10 bases between them. DNA for the CDR3: TGTGCCAGCAGTTCCCCGGGGGCCAATCAGCCCCAGCATTTT. Its translation is CASSSPGANQPQHF.

The chain links TRBV6-5 to TRBJ1-1, with TRBD1 matching 7 bases. The CDR3 is 14 residues long. Germline V lookup: CDR1 MNHEY, CDR2 SVGAGI. J was trimmed by 0 bases and V by 6 bases; bases with no gene match: 4. The CDR3 loop reads CASSRQGMNTEAFF. The CDR3 DNA sequence: TGTGCCAGCAGCCGACAGGGTATGAACACTGAAGCTTTCTTT.

V gene TRBV6-5 combines with J gene TRBJ2-1; the D is unclear. The CDR3 loop spans 13 amino acids. The germline gives CDR1 MNHEY, CDR2 SVGAGI. Trimming left V 10 bases short and J 6 bases short, with 16 bases between. The CDR3: CATLRTQTNEQFF. The CDR3 nucleotides read TGTGCCACCCTACGAACGCAGACCAATGAGCAGTTCTTC.

This chain connects TRBV19 to TRBJ1-5, with D tentatively TRBD1 (5 bases). CDR1 LNHDA and CDR2 SQIVND come from the germline V gene (reference sequence). Trimming took off 5 bases at V and 0 bases at J, with 17 bases between the two ends. CDR3 length: 17 residues. The CDR3 nucleotides are TGTGCCAGTAGTTACCGGGGGGGTTCCTATAGCAATCAGCCCCAGCATTTT. Protein sequence: CASSYRGGSYSNQPQHF.

This clone was seen once. The CDR3 coding sequence is TGCAGCGGCCTGGACCGGAGCTCCTACGAGCAGTACTTC. It is translated as CSGLDRSSYEQYF. The chain has TRBV29-1 and TRBJ2-7; D remains unclear. Germline V gene sequence: CDR1 SQVTM, CDR2 ANQGSEA. Trimming removed 7 bases at V and 0 bases at J, with 13 bases between. This CDR3 is built from 13 residues.

The chain links TRBV7-7 to TRBJ2-5; TRBD2 matches at 12 bases. Germline CDR1 is SSHAT and CDR2 is FNYEAQ (reference sequence). The CDR3 totals 17 residues. Unmatched junction bases numbered 14, after V lost 5 bases and J lost 7 bases. The CDR3 spells CASSPLSSGGVEGTQYF. The CDR3 coding sequence is TGTGCCAGCAGCCCCTTGTCTAGCGGGGGGGTTGAAGGGACCCAGTACTTC.

V is TRBV11-3 and J is TRBJ2-3; no clear D. V was cut by 0 bases and J by 3 bases, with 4 bases left in between. This CDR3 comprises 13 residues. The V gene's germline CDR1 is SGHNT and CDR2 YENEEA. The CDR3 loop is CASSLDQTDTQYF. CDR3 sequence (DNA): TGTGCCAGCAGCTTAGATCAGACAGATACGCAGTATTTT.

V usage is TRBV1 and J usage is TRBJ2-7; TRBD1, as called in the table, went unchecked against the DNA. TRBV1 is given as a pseudogene. The CDR3 spans 16 residues. The DNA of the CDR3 is TGCACCAGCAGCCACGCCGAGACAGGGGGATCCTACGAGCAGTACTTC. It codes for CTSSHAETGGSYEQYF.

This chain joins TRBV6-4 and TRBJ2-2, with D perhaps matching TRBD1 (5 bases). Deletions cut 3 bases from V and 5 bases from J, with 10 bases between. The CDR3 runs to 14 residues. Germline V gene sequence: CDR1 MRHNA, CDR2 SNTAGT. This CDR3 is CASSEERGTGELFF. DNA of the CDR3: TGTGCCAGCAGTGAAGAAAGGGGAACCGGGGAGCTGTTTTTT.

V usage is TRBV5-1 and J usage is TRBJ2-2; D gene uncertain. The germline V gene encodes CDR1 SGHRS and CDR2 YFSETQ. V lost 4 bases and J lost 3, with 10 bases in between. CDR3 length: 14 amino acids. The CDR3 coding sequence is TGCGCCAGCAGCAGCGCGTTGGACACCGGGGAGCTGTTTTTT. Residues: CASSSALDTGELFF. The full variable domain, in which reference TRBV5-1 and TRBJ2-2 provide the parts outside the CDR3, is KAGVTQTPRYLIKTRGQQVTLSCSPISGHRSVSWYQQTPGQGLQFLFEYFSETQRNKGNFPGRFSGRQFSNSRSEMNVSTLELGDSALYLCASSSALDTGELFFGEGSRLTVL.

The chain recombines TRBV7-2 with TRBJ2-1, with 10 bases identical to TRBD1. The CDR3 consists of 15 residues. CDR1 SGHTA and CDR2 FQGNSA come from the germline V gene. The J segment lost 6 bases and the V segment lost 5 bases, leaving 7 bases of the junction unmatched. The chain's CDR3 is CASSKGQGHLNEQFF. The CDR3 DNA sequence: TGTGCCAGCAGCAAGGGACAGGGGCACCTCAATGAGCAGTTCTTC. Combining the CDR3 with reference TRBV7-2 and TRBJ2-1 gives the whole variable domain GAGVSQSPSNKVTEKGKDVELRCDPISGHTALYWYRQSLGQGLEFLIYFQGNSAPDKSGLPSDRFSAERTGGSVSTLTIQRTQQEDSAVYLCASSKGQGHLNEQFFGPGTRLTVL.

This clone has only one observation. The chain links TRBV7-3 to TRBJ2-2, with D possibly matching TRBD1 (5 bases). Germline V lookup: CDR1 SGHTA, CDR2 FQGTGA. The CDR3 covers 13 residues. V was pared by 6 bases and J by 3 bases, with 8 bases between. The CDR3 sequence: CASRGLDTGELFF. In nucleotides, the CDR3 is TGTGCCAGCAGGGGGCTGGACACCGGGGAGCTGTTTTTT.

For the CDR3, the DNA is TGTGCCAGCACCCTACTCAGGGGCCCTAGTCAGCCCCAGCATTTT. Translated: CASTLLRGPSQPQHF. The chain couples TRBV2 to TRBJ1-5; D is possibly TRBD1 (6 bases). Trimming pared 7 bases from V and 6 bases from J, leaving 19 bases between. The CDR3 sequence is 15 residues long. Germline V gives CDR1 SNHLY, CDR2 FYNNEI.

The chain is built from TRBV27 and TRBJ1-6; D unclear. Germline V gene data show CDR1 as MNHEY and CDR2 as SMNVEV (reference sequence). The CDR3 consists of 13 residues. Trimming took off 3 bases at V and 11 bases at J, with 11 bases between the two ends. CDR3 DNA sequence: TGTGCCAGCAGTTTCCGGACTCTAACACCCCTCCACTTT. It is translated as CASSFRTLTPLHF.